Listed below are T cell receptor beta chains from one sample, sequenced in a study of OX40 agonist ivuxolimab in advanced cancers. The data were produced by immunoSEQ multiplex PCR, yet TCRdb's version contains in-frame clones alone and is incomplete. The data show 40,000 to 50,000 clones, more than 85% seen once. The specimen was CD4+ or CD8+ T cells sorted from blood, collected in a trial of the OX40 agonist ivuxolimab. These receptors originate from an adult with an advanced solid tumor such as melanoma, head and neck, liver or kidney cancer. Each CDR3 is given with its conserved first and last residue. A D gene is named only where the DNA matches it firmly. Clone size is shown for a subset of rows, as once, few, many or a class of expanded clone.

TRBV6-6	few	TRBJ1-6	NA	12	TGTGCCAGCAGTTACGGGAATTCACCCCTCCACTTT	CASSYGNSPLHF
TRBV10-2	NA	TRBJ1-4	NA	16	TGCGCCAGCAGTGAGCCCGCGGTGGGGAGGATAGGAAAACTGTTTTTT	CASSEPAVGRIGKLFF
TRBV2	few	TRBJ2-1	TRBD2	17	TGTGCCGGCATCTTCAAGGCTAGCGGGGAAGGTAGAGGTGAGCAGTTCTTC	CAGIFKASGEGRGEQFF
TRBV2	NA	TRBJ2-1	NA	10	TGTGCCAGCAGTGATGTTGAGCAGTTCTTC	CASSDVEQFF
TRBV18	NA	TRBJ2-2	NA	16	TGTGCCAGCTCCCTTACTAGGACGGGAACATCCGGGGAGCTGTTTTTT	CASSLTRTGTSGELFF
TRBV28	NA	TRBJ1-6	TRBD1	15	TGTGCCAGCAGTCCTCACACAGGGGCAGATTCACCCCTCCACTTT	CASSPHTGADSPLHF
TRBV7-9	NA	TRBJ2-3	TRBD2	17	TGTGCCAGCAGCTTAGTAACCTCCGGGGGGGAGACAGATACGCAGTATTTT	CASSLVTSGGETDTQYF
TRBV10-1	NA	TRBJ2-3	TRBD1	15	TGCGCCAGCAGTCCCGGGACAGTCCGAGTAAATACGCAGTATTTT	CASSPGTVRVNTQYF
TRBV30	NA	TRBJ1-4	NA	14	TGTGCCTGGAGTGTACTGGGGGGTAATGAAAAACTGTTTTTT	CAWSVLGGNEKLFF
TRBV29-1	NA	TRBJ1-1	NA	12	TGCAGCGTTGAAGGGCAGGGAACCCAAGCTTTCTTT	CSVEGQGTQAFF
TRBV7-9	NA	TRBJ2-2	NA	14	TGTGCCAGCAGTCGGGGCCCGAACACCGGGGAGCTGTTTTTT	CASSRGPNTGELFF
TRBV7-9	NA	TRBJ1-1	TRBD1	14	TGTGCCAGCAGCCGGGGACAGGGTACGGTCGGGGCTTTCTTT	CASSRGQGTVGAFF
TRBV4-3	once	TRBJ1-6	NA	14	TGCGCCAGCAGCCTTGGACAGAATAATTCACCCCTCCACTTT	CASSLGQNNSPLHF
TRBV9	NA	TRBJ2-5	NA	16	TGTGCCAGCAGCGTAGCTCTCGAATACAGTCAAGAGACCCAGTACTTC	CASSVALEYSQETQYF
TRBV10-1	NA	TRBJ2-2	TRBD2	16	TGCGCCAGCATCCCAGGACTAGCGGCGAACACCGGGGAGCTGTTTTTT	CASIPGLAANTGELFF
TRBV6-5	NA	TRBJ2-7	NA	11	TGTGCCAGCAGGACAGAAGACGAGCAGTACTTC	CASRTEDEQYF
TRBV13	NA	TRBJ2-2	TRBD1	15	TGTGCCAGCAGCTTAGGGGACAGGGAGGCCGGGGAGCTGTTTTTT	CASSLGDREAGELFF
TRBV7-3	NA	TRBJ2-3	NA	14	TGTGCCAGCAGCCCCGGACGGAGCACAGATACGCAGTATTTT	CASSPGRSTDTQYF
TRBV19	NA	TRBJ2-1	NA	17	TGTGCCAGTACCCAAGGGAGCGCCGACAGCTCCTACAATGAGCAGTTCTTC	CASTQGSADSSYNEQFF
TRBV6-1	NA	TRBJ1-5	NA	14	TGTGCCAGCAGTGAAAGAGGGAGTAATCAGCCCCAGCATTTT	CASSERGSNQPQHF
TRBV28	NA	TRBJ1-5	NA	15	TGTGCCAGCAGTTTTGGGGGGGTGGGCAATCAGCCCCAGCATTTT	CASSFGGVGNQPQHF
TRBV7-2	NA	TRBJ2-3	TRBD2	16	TGTGCCAGCAGCCTAATGGGACTAGCGCTTTCAGATACGCAGTATTTT	CASSLMGLALSDTQYF
TRBV6-5	NA	TRBJ1-2	TRBD1	14	TGTGCCAGCAAACCGACAGGGGGCGTCTATGGCTACACCTTC	CASKPTGGVYGYTF
TRBV12-5	once	TRBJ1-1	NA	13	TGTGCTAGTGGTTTGGCTAGACTCCCTCACGCTTTCTTT	CASGLARLPHAFF
TRBV19	NA	TRBJ1-6	NA	14	TGTGCCAGTAGTATACAGGGTGGGGATTCACCCCTCCACTTT	CASSIQGGDSPLHF
TRBV6-6	NA	TRBJ2-5	TRBD2	16	TGTGCCAGCAGTTACTCCCCTAGCGGGGACCAAGAGACCCAGTACTTC	CASSYSPSGDQETQYF
TRBV5-1	once	TRBJ1-4	NA	17	TGCGCCAGCAGCTTGTTTACAGGAACCGCAACTAATGAAAAACTGTTTTTT	CASSLFTGTATNEKLFF
TRBV7-9	NA	TRBJ2-5	TRBD2	16	TGTGCCAGCAGCTTAGGAGCCGGACTAGGCCAAGAGACCCAGTACTTC	CASSLGAGLGQETQYF
TRBV5-1	NA	TRBJ2-1	TRBD2	15	TGCGCCAGCAGCGGGGGGCTCGCGGGAGGAGTTGAGCAGTTCTTC	CASSGGLAGGVEQFF
TRBV29-1	NA	TRBJ2-1	NA	13	TGCAGCGTTGCGGCTAGCTCCTACAATGAGCAGTTCTTC	CSVAASSYNEQFF
TRBV28	NA	TRBJ2-5	TRBD2	13	TGTGCCAGCAGGGGTGGACTAGCGGAGACCCAGTACTTC	CASRGGLAETQYF
TRBV6-4	NA	TRBJ2-1	TRBD2	17	TGTGCCAGCAGTCTTTTAGCGGGGGGAAGCTCCTACAATGAGCAGTTCTTC	CASSLLAGGSSYNEQFF
TRBV11-2	NA	TRBJ1-5	NA	14	TGTGCCAGCAGCTTAGGAGGTAGCAATCAGCCCCAGCATTTT	CASSLGGSNQPQHF
TRBV4-3	many	TRBJ1-6	TRBD1	20	TGCGCCAGCAGCCAAGATAGGACAGGGGCTTATATCTCCTATAATTCACCCCTCCACTTT	CASSQDRTGAYISYNSPLHF
TRBV5-1	few	TRBJ2-7	NA	15	TGCGCCAGCAGCACCGCCGGGACAAACTCCTACGAGCAGTACTTC	CASSTAGTNSYEQYF
TRBV7-9	NA	TRBJ1-2	NA	14	TGTGCCAGCAGCTTAGAAGGGGAAAGGGATGGCTACACCTTC	CASSLEGERDGYTF
TRBV11-3	NA	TRBJ2-1	NA	15	TGTGCCAGCAGCCCGGGACACCAATCCTACAATGAGCAGTTCTTC	CASSPGHQSYNEQFF
TRBV5-1	once	TRBJ2-3	TRBD2	16	TGCGCCAGCAGCCCCGGGAAGGGGCGGGAGACAGATACGCAGTATTTT	CASSPGKGRETDTQYF
TRBV10-3	NA	TRBJ2-2	TRBD1	14	TGTGCCACCACGGACAGGATCGGGACCGGGGAGCTGTTTTTT	CATTDRIGTGELFF
TRBV30	NA	TRBJ2-5	NA	14	TGTGCCTGGGGGGCCTCCCCCCAGTTAGAGACCCAGTACTTC	CAWGASPQLETQYF
TRBV13	NA	TRBJ2-5	NA	12	TGTGCCAGCAGCAAGACCCAAGAGACCCAGTACTTC	CASSKTQETQYF
TRBV27	NA	TRBJ2-1	TRBD2	12	TGTGCCAGCAGAGGACTAGCGGGTGATCAGTTCTTC	CASRGLAGDQFF
TRBV18	NA	TRBJ2-3	NA	13	TGTGCCAGCTCCTCTAGCTTCGCAGATACGCAGTATTTT	CASSSSFADTQYF
TRBV5-1	NA	TRBJ2-2	TRBD2	15	TGCGCCAGCAGCTTCGTAGCGGGGGAGACCGGGGAGCTGTTTTTT	CASSFVAGETGELFF
TRBV4-1	NA	TRBJ2-3	TRBD2	17	TGCGCCAGCAGCCAAGATGAGCGGGGGGCCGTGACAGATACGCAGTATTTT	CASSQDERGAVTDTQYF
TRBV11-2	NA	TRBJ2-5	NA	11	TGTGCCAGCAGCTTAGATGGAAACCAATACTTC	CASSLDGNQYF
TRBV5-1	NA	TRBJ2-5	NA	15	TGCGCCAGCAGCTTGGTATCACCGAACCAAGAGACCCAGTACTTC	CASSLVSPNQETQYF
TRBV6-6	NA	TRBJ2-1	NA	16	TGTGCCAGCAGCTCCAAGAGGGCCGACAGTTACAATGAGCAGTTCTTC	CASSSKRADSYNEQFF
TRBV4-2	NA	TRBJ1-3	TRBD1	15	TGTGCCAGCAGTCCCTCAGGGGGAACTGGAAACACCATATATTTT	CASSPSGGTGNTIYF
TRBV5-6	NA	TRBJ2-5	NA	13	TGTGCCAGCAGCTTACTCAGCGGAGAGACCCAGTACTTC	CASSLLSGETQYF
TRBV18	few	TRBJ1-2	TRBD1	13	TGTGCCAGCTCACCACCAAGGGGGCATGGCTACACCTTC	CASSPPRGHGYTF
TRBV5-1	few	TRBJ2-1	TRBD2	16	TGCGCCAGCAGCTTGAATTTAGGGACTAGCGGCAATGAGCAGTTCTTC	CASSLNLGTSGNEQFF
TRBV19	NA	TRBJ2-1	NA	11	TGTGCCAGTACCCCAGGGTTTGAGCAGTTCTTC	CASTPGFEQFF
TRBV9	NA	TRBJ1-4	NA	15	TGTGCCAGCAGTAGCGCCGGGGGGACGGGCGAAAAACTGTTTTTT	CASSSAGGTGEKLFF